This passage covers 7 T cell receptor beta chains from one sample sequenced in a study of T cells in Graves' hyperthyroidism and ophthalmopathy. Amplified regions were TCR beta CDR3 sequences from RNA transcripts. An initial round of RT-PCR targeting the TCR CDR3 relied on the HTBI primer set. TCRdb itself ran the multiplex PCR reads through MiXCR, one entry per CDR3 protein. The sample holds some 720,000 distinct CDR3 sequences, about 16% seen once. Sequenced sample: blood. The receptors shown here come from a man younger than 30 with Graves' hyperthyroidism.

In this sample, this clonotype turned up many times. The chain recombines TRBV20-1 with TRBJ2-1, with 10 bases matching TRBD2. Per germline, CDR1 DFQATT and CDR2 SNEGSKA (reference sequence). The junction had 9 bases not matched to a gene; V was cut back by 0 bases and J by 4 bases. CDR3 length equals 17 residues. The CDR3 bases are TGCAGTGCTAGAGATCAGCTAGCGGGAGCAAAATACAATGAGCAGTTCTTC. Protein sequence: CSARDQLAGAKYNEQFF.

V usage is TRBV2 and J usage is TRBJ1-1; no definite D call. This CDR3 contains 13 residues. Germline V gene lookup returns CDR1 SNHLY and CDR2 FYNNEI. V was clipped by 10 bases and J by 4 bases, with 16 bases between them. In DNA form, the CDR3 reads TGTGCCACCAAATTAGTAAAGGGCACTGAAGCTTTCTTT. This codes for CATKLVKGTEAFF. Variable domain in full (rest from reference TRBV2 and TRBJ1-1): EPEVTQTPSHQVTQMGQEVILRCVPISNHLYFYWYRQILGQKVEFLVSFYNNEISEKSEIFDDQFSVERPDGSNFTLKIRSTKLEDSAMYFCATKLVKGTEAFFGQGTRLTVV.

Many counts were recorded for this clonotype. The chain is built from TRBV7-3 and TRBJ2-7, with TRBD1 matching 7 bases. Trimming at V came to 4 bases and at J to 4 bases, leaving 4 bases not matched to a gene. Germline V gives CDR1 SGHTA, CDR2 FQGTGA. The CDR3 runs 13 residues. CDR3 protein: CASSSTRGYEQYF. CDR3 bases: TGTGCCAGCAGCTCGACCAGGGGGTACGAGCAGTACTTC.

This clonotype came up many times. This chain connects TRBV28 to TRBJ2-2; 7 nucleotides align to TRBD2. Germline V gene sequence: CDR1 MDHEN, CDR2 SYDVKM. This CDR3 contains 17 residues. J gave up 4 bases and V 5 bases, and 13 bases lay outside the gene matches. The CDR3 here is CASSILGRGSRTGELFF. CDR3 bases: TGTGCCAGCAGTATATTAGGGCGGGGGTCGCGCACCGGGGAGCTGTTTTTT.

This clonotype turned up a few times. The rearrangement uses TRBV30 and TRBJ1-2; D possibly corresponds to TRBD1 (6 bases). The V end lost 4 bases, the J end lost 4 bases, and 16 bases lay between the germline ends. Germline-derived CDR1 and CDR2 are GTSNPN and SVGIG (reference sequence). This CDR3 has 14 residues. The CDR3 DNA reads TGTGCCTGGACCCATACAGGGTCGTCCTATGGCTACACCTTC. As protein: CAWTHTGSSYGYTF.

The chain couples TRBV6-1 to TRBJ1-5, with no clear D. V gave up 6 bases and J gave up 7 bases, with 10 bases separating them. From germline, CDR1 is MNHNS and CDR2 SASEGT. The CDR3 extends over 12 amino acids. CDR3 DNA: TGTGCCAGCAGGATCCAGACACAGCCCCAGCATTTT. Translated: CASRIQTQPQHF.

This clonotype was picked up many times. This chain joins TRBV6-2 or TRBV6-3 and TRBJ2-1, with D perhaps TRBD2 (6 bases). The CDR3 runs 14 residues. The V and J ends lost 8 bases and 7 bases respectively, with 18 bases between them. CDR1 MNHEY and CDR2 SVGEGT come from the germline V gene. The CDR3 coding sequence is TGTGCCAGCCGCCAGTGGGCCCGGGGGAATGAGCAGTTCTTC. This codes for CASRQWARGNEQFF.